Following are 14 T cell receptor beta chains from one sample sequenced in a study of T cell responses to AZD1222 COVID-19 vaccine (dated by TCRdb to about 2021). The method behind the library was the immunoSEQ multiplex PCR assay. Drawn from immuneACCESS, this table holds only the in-frame rearrangements with V and J called that TCRdb kept. Clones are partly lost; checked studies trace under half to an unresolved V gene and leave the rest unexplained. The sample table shows some 120,000 clones, and around 94% are seen once. Roughly 6.6% of the sample is held by the ten biggest clonotypes. Sample time point, as interpreted from the label and publication: baseline before first vaccination. The source material was peripheral blood, sampled on day 0 of AZD1222 vaccination. The source is an adult in good health.

The chain links TRBV2 to TRBJ1-5; the D is unclear. The germline CDR1 and CDR2 sequences are SNHLY and FYNNEI. Trimming shortened V by 7 bases and J by 1 base, and 11 bases separated the two germline ends. The CDR3 consists of 14 residues. CDR3 coding DNA: TGTGCCAGCACACGGGAACGGAGCAATCAGCCCCAGCATTTT. Amino acids: CASTRERSNQPQHF.

The J gene is TRBJ2-2, the V gene TRBV11-3; D call uncertain. The CDR3 covers 18 residues. The germline gives CDR1 SGHNT, CDR2 YENEEA. The V gene lost 0 bases and the J gene lost 3 bases, with 17 bases spanning the gap. This CDR3 is CASSLDFAPLRYTGELFF. CDR3 nucleotides: TGTGCCAGCAGCTTAGATTTTGCCCCCCTTAGGTACACCGGGGAGCTGTTTTTT.

The CDR3 DNA follows: TGTGCCAGCAGCTTGACCCCGGGACTAGCGGGAGGGGGCCCTCACTACAATGAGCAGTTCTTC. This encodes CASSLTPGLAGGGPHYNEQFF. This rearrangement joins TRBV7-3 to TRBJ2-1; 16 nucleotides agree with TRBD2. Germline V gives CDR1 SGHTA, CDR2 FQGTGA. The CDR3 totals 21 residues. V dropped 3 bases and J dropped 3; count of bases not matched to a gene: 14.

This clone was seen only a few times. The CDR3 bases are TGTGCCTGGGGTTGGCGGGAGTCCAAAAACATTCAGTACTTC. Translating gives CAWGWRESKNIQYF. This chain connects TRBV30 to TRBJ2-4, with 7 nucleotides matching TRBD2. CDR3 length: 14 amino acids. Germline V gene data show CDR1 as GTSNPN and CDR2 as SVGIG (reference sequence). The V gene end was trimmed by 5 bases and the J gene end by 2 bases; junction bases not matched to a gene: 6. Based on the CDR3 plus reference TRBV30 and TRBJ2-4, the full variable domain is SQTIHQWPATLVQPVGSPLSLECTVEGTSNPNLYWYRQAAGRGLQLLFYSVGIGQISSEVPQNLSASRPQDRQFILSSKKLLLSDSGFYLCAWGWRESKNIQYFGAGTRLSVL.

The chain has TRBV9 and TRBJ2-1; 9 nucleotides line up with TRBD2. Germline CDR1 reads SGDLS; CDR2 reads YYNGEE. The J segment lost 10 bases and the V segment lost 0 bases, leaving 5 bases of the junction unmatched. The CDR3 covers 14 residues. The CDR3 region has the DNA TGTGCCAGCAGCGTAGGAGGACTAGCGAGGGAGCAGTTCTTC. Protein product: CASSVGGLAREQFF. The variable domain in full, with the rest retrieved from reference TRBV9 and TRBJ2-1, is DSGVTQTPKHLITATGQRVTLRCSPRSGDLSVYWYQQSLDQGLQFLIQYYNGEERAKGNILERFSAQQFPDLHSELNLSSLELGDSALYFCASSVGGLAREQFFGPGTRLTVL.

The chain uses TRBV4-2 and TRBJ2-1; D gene unclear. The CDR3 is made up of 14 amino acids. Looked up from germline, CDR1 is LGHNA and CDR2 is YNFKEQ. Trimming took off 0 bases at V and 3 bases at J, with 6 bases between the two ends. The DNA of the CDR3 is TGTGCCAGCAGCCAAGAGGGCGGCTACAATGAGCAGTTCTTC. It is translated as CASSQEGGYNEQFF.

The rearrangement uses TRBV4-1 and TRBJ2-7, with a weak D call TRBD1 (6 bases). The CDR3 runs 15 residues. Germline V CDR1 and CDR2: MGHRA, YSYEKL. V lost 3 bases and J 0 bases, leaving 12 bases between the germline ends. In DNA form, the CDR3 reads TGCGCCAGCAGCCACAGACAGGAGAGCTCCTACGAGCAGTACTTC. It specifies CASSHRQESSYEQYF.

The chain recombines TRBV6-6 with TRBJ1-2; D is possibly TRBD1 (6 bases). CDR3 length equals 14 residues. From germline, CDR1 is MNHNY and CDR2 SVGAGI (reference sequence). Trimming took off 5 bases at V and 6 bases at J, with 16 bases between the two ends. DNA for the CDR3: TGTGCCAGCAGTCTTCGTGGGACAACCGATGGCTACACCTTC. This translates into CASSLRGTTDGYTF.

A few counts support this clone. V is TRBV3-1 (or the pseudogene TRBV3-2) and J is TRBJ2-2; 10 positions agree with TRBD2. The germline gives CDR1 LGHDT, CDR2 YNNKEL (reference sequence). Trimming cost V 4 bases and J 6 bases; bases outside gene matches: 8. The CDR3 loop spans 16 amino acids. In DNA form, the CDR3 reads TGTGCCAGCAGCCCTTCGCTAGCGGGAGTGGCCGGGGAGCTGTTTTTT. It translates to CASSPSLAGVAGELFF.

The J gene is TRBJ2-1, the V gene TRBV6-2 or TRBV6-3; D is uncertain. Germline V CDR1 and CDR2: MNHEY, SVGEGT. The CDR3 spans 15 residues. Deletions cut 0 bases from V and 8 bases from J, with 14 bases between. Here the CDR3 reads CASSYSYVEDHEQFF. CDR3 bases: TGTGCCAGCAGTTACTCCTACGTCGAGGATCATGAGCAGTTCTTC.

The chain combines TRBV18 with TRBJ2-2; maybe TRBD2 (5 bases). V was clipped by 2 bases and J by 7 bases, with 14 bases between them. This CDR3 is 15 amino acids long. Germline V gene sequence: CDR1 KGHSH, CDR2 LQKENI. CDR3 in DNA: TGTGCCAGCTCACCAGAGGGATTCCGGTTCGGGGAGCTGTTTTTT. The encoded protein is CASSPEGFRFGELFF.

The chain recombines TRBV5-1 with TRBJ2-5; the D gene is possibly TRBD1 (7 bases). Germline values: CDR1 SGHRS, CDR2 YFSETQ. The V end lost 5 bases, the J end lost 7 bases, and 15 bases lay between the germline ends. This CDR3 spans 13 amino acids. The chain's CDR3 is CASSLEGAGTQYF. The CDR3 region has the DNA TGCGCCAGCAGTCTGGAGGGGGCGGGGACCCAGTACTTC. Using reference TRBV5-1 and TRBJ2-5 for the parts outside the CDR3, the full variable domain is KAGVTQTPRYLIKTRGQQVTLSCSPISGHRSVSWYQQTPGQGLQFLFEYFSETQRNKGNFPGRFSGRQFSNSRSEMNVSTLELGDSALYLCASSLEGAGTQYFGPGTRLLVL.

The V gene is TRBV7-5, the J gene TRBJ1-4. TRBV7-5 is recorded as a pseudogene. The CDR3 runs to 9 residues. The CDR3 nucleotides read TGTGTCTACCACGAAAAACTGTTTTTT. Amino acids: CVYHEKLFF.

This chain connects TRBV7-9 to TRBJ2-7, with D possibly matching TRBD1 (5 bases). CDR3 length equals 14 residues. Germline V lookup: CDR1 SEHNR, CDR2 FQNEAQ (reference sequence). Deletions cut 1 base from V and 6 bases from J, with 13 bases between. The CDR3 bases are TGTGCCAGCAGCTTAGTAGGGGATTCCGGCGAGCAGTACTTC. Protein: CASSLVGDSGEQYF.